This entry features one T cell receptor beta chain sequence. The target antigen is unknown. Clones were read by immunoSEQ multiplex PCR, and TCRdb kept only the in-frame ones, dropping some. The sample lists about 95,000 clones; approximately 85% were seen once. These data originate in a study of OX40 agonist ivuxolimab in advanced cancers. This CDR3 spans 13 amino acids. Trimming took 4 bases from V and 5 from J, leaving 10 bases between them. Germline loops: CDR1 LNHDA, CDR2 SQIVND (reference sequence). Study-level findings and limits: Some nonresponders likewise displayed low normalized T-cell clonal expansion.

The source material was CD4+ or CD8+ T cells sorted from blood, sampled in a trial of the OX40 agonist ivuxolimab. The clonotype originates from an adult with an advanced solid tumor such as melanoma, head and neck, liver or kidney cancer. The chain carries TRBV19 and TRBJ2-3; TRBD2 is a possible D gene (6 bases). Here the CDR3 DNA reads TGTGCCAGTAGTAGACAAGCGGGAGATACGCAGTATTTT. Protein: CASSRQAGDTQYF.